These 15 T cell receptor beta chains originate from one sample sequenced in a study of cytomegalovirus exposure and HLA in healthy donors. Use of 60 Vbeta and 13 Jbeta primers characterized the PCR. The method was immunoSEQ multiplex PCR; TCRdb's version includes in-frame clones alone and lacks a portion of them. The sample lists over 100,000 clones, 75% to 85% seen once, with approximately 3.1% in the top ten. Sequenced sample: PBMCs. Receptor source: a woman aged 18-29 years in good health and CMV-seropositive.

Turning to this clone: The identical CDR3 is also encoded by other nucleotide sequences in the sample. The rearrangement links TRBV28 to TRBJ1-1; D ambiguous. The CDR3 has 12 residues. V shed 3 bases and J shed 3 bases, with 5 bases lying between them. CDR1 MDHEN and CDR2 SYDVKM come from the germline V gene. The CDR3 sequence: CASSFPYTEAFF. Here the CDR3 DNA reads TGTGCCAGCAGTTTCCCTTACACTGAAGCTTTCTTT.

In DNA, the CDR3 is TGTGCCAGCAGCGTAGATCAGGGGGCATGGAACGAGCAGTACTTC. Protein: CASSVDQGAWNEQYF. The V call is TRBV9, the J call TRBJ2-7; TRBD1 agrees at 8 bases. Unmatched junction bases numbered 7, after V lost 0 bases and J lost 5 bases. This CDR3 comprises 15 residues. The germline V gene encodes CDR1 SGDLS and CDR2 YYNGEE.

This chain connects TRBV6-5 to TRBJ2-3, with 8 bases that match TRBD2. The CDR3 spans 15 residues. The junction had 6 bases not matched to a gene; V was cut back by 3 bases and J by 4 bases. CDR1 is MNHEY and CDR2 is SVGAGI in the germline V gene. The CDR3 here is CASSYIAGPSDTQYF. CDR3 coding DNA: TGTGCCAGCAGTTATATAGCGGGGCCCTCAGATACGCAGTATTTT.

This clone was counted only a few times. The rearrangement links TRBV12-5 to TRBJ1-1, with D hard to call. Trimming took off 5 bases at V and 1 base at J, with 17 bases between the two ends. Germline V CDR1 and CDR2: LGHNT, FRNRAP. CDR3 length equals 16 residues. DNA for the CDR3: TGTGCTAGTGGTAAAGTCTCGACATTCTCGAACACTGAAGCTTTCTTT. Residues: CASGKVSTFSNTEAFF.

V gene TRBV7-9 combines with J gene TRBJ1-4; the match to TRBD1 covers 7 bases. CDR1 SEHNR and CDR2 FQNEAQ come from the germline V gene (reference sequence). The length of the CDR3 is 15 residues. V was pared by 7 bases and J by 6 bases, with 11 bases of the junction left unmatched. The CDR3 protein is CASTQGGQPHEKLFF. The CDR3 coding sequence is TGTGCCAGCACCCAGGGGGGCCAGCCCCATGAAAAACTGTTTTTT.

The CDR3 DNA reads TGTGCCAGCAGCCAAAGAGTGCAAGAGACCCAGTACTTC. Its translation: CASSQRVQETQYF. The rearrangement joins TRBV14 to TRBJ2-5; D is unresolved. Germline-derived CDR1 and CDR2 are SGHDN and FVKESK. The V gene lost 2 bases and the J gene lost 2 bases, with 6 bases spanning the gap. The CDR3 is 13 amino acids.

This clone was seen only once. V usage is TRBV6-1 and J usage is TRBJ1-3; D gene uncertain. CDR1 MNHNS and CDR2 SASEGT come from the germline V gene. The ends were cut back, 6 bases at V and 3 bases at J, with 12 bases in the middle. The CDR3 runs to 14 residues. As DNA, the CDR3 is TGTGCCAGCAGCGGAGGCGGTCTTGGAAACACCATATATTTT. It encodes CASSGGGLGNTIYF.

The chain is built from TRBV19 and TRBJ2-3; 7 positions match TRBD2. With V trimmed by 3 bases and J by 5 bases, 5 bases remained unmatched. Germline V lookup: CDR1 LNHDA, CDR2 SQIVND (reference sequence). This CDR3 is 14 amino acids long. Written as DNA, the CDR3 is TGTGCCAGTAGTATTCGAGGGAGGGGAGATACGCAGTATTTT. Its protein is CASSIRGRGDTQYF. Full variable domain (remainder filled in from reference TRBV19 and TRBJ2-3): DGGITQSPKYLFRKEGQNVTLSCEQNLNHDAMYWYRQDPGQGLRLIYYSQIVNDFQKGDIAEGYSVSREKKESFPLTVTSAQKNPTAFYLCASSIRGRGDTQYFGPGTRLTVL.

CDR3: CASTPPGHPQGGYTF. Written as DNA, the CDR3 is TGTGCCAGCACCCCGCCGGGACACCCCCAGGGAGGCTACACCTTC. This sequence joins TRBV28 and TRBJ1-2; D is possibly TRBD1 (6 bases). The germline gives CDR1 MDHEN, CDR2 SYDVKM. The CDR3 length is 15 residues. Trimming cost V 7 bases and J 8 bases, with 23 bases left between them.

The CDR3 region has the DNA TGTGCCAGCACAAGGAGGACGGAGAATCAGCCCCAGCATTTT. Translating it yields CASTRRTENQPQHF. This chain joins TRBV19 and TRBJ1-5; no reliable D call. Trimming removed 9 bases from V and 4 bases from J, with 16 bases in between. This CDR3 spans 14 amino acids. Germline V gives CDR1 LNHDA, CDR2 SQIVND (reference sequence).

A few counts support this clone. The chain joins TRBV16 to TRBJ2-3; D gene unclear. Trimming removed 2 bases at V and 1 base at J, with 13 bases between. The V gene's germline CDR1 is KGHSY and CDR2 FQNENV. This CDR3 contains 16 residues. The CDR3 bases are TGTGCCAGCAGCCAACCCCAGACACCCCGCACAGATACGCAGTATTTT. This gives the protein CASSQPQTPRTDTQYF.

The J gene is TRBJ2-2, the V gene TRBV10-3; TRBD1 aligns across 9 bases. This CDR3 contains 14 residues. From germline, CDR1 is ENHRY and CDR2 SYGVKD. Unmatched junction bases numbered 4, after V lost 5 bases and J lost 6 bases. The CDR3 DNA reads TGTGCCATCAGTACAGGGGGCGTGTCCGGGGAGCTGTTTTTT. Protein product: CAISTGGVSGELFF.

The rearrangement uses TRBV7-9 and TRBJ1-2; 7 nucleotides agree with TRBD1. V lost 4 bases to trimming and J lost 4 bases; unmatched junction nucleotides: 9. Per the germline V gene, CDR1 is SEHNR and CDR2 is FQNEAQ (reference sequence). This CDR3 is 15 amino acids long. CDR3 protein: CASSSALGQVYGYTF. CDR3 coding DNA: TGTGCCAGCAGCTCAGCTCTAGGACAGGTCTATGGCTACACCTTC.

This clone was seen only once. The chain has TRBV7-2 and TRBJ1-2; 8 bases fit TRBD1. There are 17 residues in the CDR3. Germline CDR1 reads SGHTA; CDR2 reads FQGNSA. J was trimmed by 6 bases and V by 7 bases; bases with no gene match: 19. The CDR3 sequence: CASIKTGTGLIWDGYTF. CDR3 nucleotide sequence: TGTGCCAGCATCAAAACCGGGACAGGACTTATCTGGGATGGCTACACCTTC. Variable domain in full (rest from reference TRBV7-2 and TRBJ1-2): GAGVSQSPSNKVTEKGKDVELRCDPISGHTALYWYRQSLGQGLEFLIYFQGNSAPDKSGLPSDRFSAERTGGSVSTLTIQRTQQEDSAVYLCASIKTGTGLIWDGYTFGSGTRLTVV.

This chain joins TRBV28 and TRBJ1-6; D is unclear. Germline lookup yields CDR1 MDHEN and CDR2 SYDVKM. The CDR3 has 13 amino acids. The V end was cut by 6 bases, the J end by 9 bases, with 12 bases between. Written as DNA, the CDR3 is TGTGCCAGCAGCTTAACTATGAGTTCACCCCTCCACTTT. This sequence encodes CASSLTMSSPLHF.